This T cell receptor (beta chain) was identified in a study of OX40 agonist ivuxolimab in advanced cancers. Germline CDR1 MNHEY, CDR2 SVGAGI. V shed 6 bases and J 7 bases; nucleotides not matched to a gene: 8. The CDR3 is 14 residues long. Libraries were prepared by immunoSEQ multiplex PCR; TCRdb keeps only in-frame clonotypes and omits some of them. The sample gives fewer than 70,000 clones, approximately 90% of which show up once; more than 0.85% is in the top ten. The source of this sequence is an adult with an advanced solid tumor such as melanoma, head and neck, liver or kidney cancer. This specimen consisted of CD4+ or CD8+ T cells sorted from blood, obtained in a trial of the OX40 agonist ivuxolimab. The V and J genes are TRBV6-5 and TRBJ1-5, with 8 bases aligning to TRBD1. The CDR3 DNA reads TGTGCCAGCAGCCCTACAGGGGGGGGACAGCCCCAGCATTTT. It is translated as CASSPTGGGQPQHF.